These 5 T cell receptor beta chains share one sample of origin, sequenced in a study of a mutant IDH1 vaccine in newly diagnosed glioma. Time point indicated: week 5, during vaccination. Mutant IDH1 20-mer peptide, at 300 ug, made up each vaccine dose, with topical imiquimod. Data came from immunoSEQ multiplex PCR; TCRdb stores just in-frame clones and leaves some out. The repertoire consists of over 45,000 clones, with about 80% occurring once and the leading ten covering about 7%. Their antigens remain unidentified. The source material was PBMCs, sampled from a glioma patient whose treatment included an IDH1 peptide vaccine. The receptor set was obtained from a woman between 50 and 59 years old with glioma.

This clone occurred a few times. The chain carries TRBV7-3 and TRBJ2-7; TRBD2 matches 7 bases. Germline V CDR1 and CDR2: SGHTA, FQGTGA. The CDR3 spans 15 residues. The ends lost 5 bases at V and 0 bases at J; junction bases unmatched: 7. The CDR3 sequence is CASSPGLGSSYEQYF. The CDR3 DNA reads TGTGCCAGCAGCCCCGGACTAGGTTCCTCCTACGAGCAGTACTTC.

The chain has TRBV19 and TRBJ2-2, with D hard to call. V was pared by 4 bases and J by 4 bases, with 13 bases between. Germline V gene data show CDR1 as LNHDA and CDR2 as SQIVND (reference sequence). The CDR3 is 15 residues long. The CDR3 loop reads CASSTHDGSTGELFF. For the CDR3, the DNA is TGTGCCAGTAGTACCCATGACGGTTCCACCGGGGAGCTGTTTTTT.

The V call is TRBV7-9, the J call TRBJ2-6; D uncertain. The CDR3 has 17 residues. Looked up from germline, CDR1 is SEHNR and CDR2 is FQNEAQ (reference sequence). Between the trimmed V and J ends, which lost 3 bases and 0 bases, there was a span of 12 bases. This CDR3 reads CASSFQIGRSGANVLTF. For the CDR3, the DNA is TGTGCCAGCAGCTTTCAGATAGGCCGCTCTGGGGCCAACGTCCTGACTTTC.

The V call is TRBV7-2, the J call TRBJ1-3; D possibly corresponds to TRBD1 (5 bases). V lost 6 bases, J lost 2 bases, and 11 bases lay in between. Looked up from germline, CDR1 is SGHTA and CDR2 is FQGNSA. This CDR3 region has 14 residues. The CDR3 DNA is TGTGCCAGCAGGGGGGGAGGACCTGGAAACACCATATATTTT. It codes for CASRGGGPGNTIYF. Full variable domain (remainder filled in from reference TRBV7-2 and TRBJ1-3): GAGVSQSPSNKVTEKGKDVELRCDPISGHTALYWYRQSLGQGLEFLIYFQGNSAPDKSGLPSDRFSAERTGGSVSTLTIQRTQQEDSAVYLCASRGGGPGNTIYFGEGSWLTVV.

This chain connects TRBV6-1 to TRBJ1-2; unclear D gene. CDR3 length equals 13 residues. Germline V gene lookup returns CDR1 MNHNS and CDR2 SASEGT. With 1 base removed from V and 3 bases from J, the gap between germline ends came to 6 bases. CDR3 nucleotides: TGTGCCAGCAGTGAAGGGCACTACTATGGCTACACCTTC. This sequence encodes CASSEGHYYGYTF.